This TCR beta chain derives from a study of CXCR3-negative and CXCR3-positive naive CD8 T cells. To note about this clonotype: Its antigen is still unknown.

Germline values: CDR1 SGHTA, CDR2 FQGNSA. The CDR3 has 14 residues. The authors prepared UMI-labeled TRB cDNA libraries by 5' RACE. After re-calling the 5' RACE reads, TCRdb lists one entry per CDR3 protein, DNA absent. This sample contains over 100,000 distinct CDR3 sequences. Study observations and caveats: Comparison of naive CXCR3-negative and CXCR3-positive cells revealed similar TRBV-TRBJ usage, while memory cells differed. Because surface CD5 did not distinguish the naive subsets, TCR strength was inferred from TRB CDR3 properties. Naive cells with CXCR3 showed TRB CDR3s that were more hydrophobic than those in CXCR3-negative naive cells.

The sequenced sample consisted of naive CXCR3- CD8+ T cells from blood. Subset specified: CD45RO-CCR7+CD27+CD95- naive CD8+ T cells lacking CXCR3 (TNR3-). This receptor was obtained from a human donor in good health. Some clones in this sample may be carry-over from other donors' samples. The chain couples TRBV7-2 to TRBJ2-7; TCRdb indicates TRBD1, and absent DNA this call remains unverified. This CDR3 reads CASSFDRGQYEQYF.